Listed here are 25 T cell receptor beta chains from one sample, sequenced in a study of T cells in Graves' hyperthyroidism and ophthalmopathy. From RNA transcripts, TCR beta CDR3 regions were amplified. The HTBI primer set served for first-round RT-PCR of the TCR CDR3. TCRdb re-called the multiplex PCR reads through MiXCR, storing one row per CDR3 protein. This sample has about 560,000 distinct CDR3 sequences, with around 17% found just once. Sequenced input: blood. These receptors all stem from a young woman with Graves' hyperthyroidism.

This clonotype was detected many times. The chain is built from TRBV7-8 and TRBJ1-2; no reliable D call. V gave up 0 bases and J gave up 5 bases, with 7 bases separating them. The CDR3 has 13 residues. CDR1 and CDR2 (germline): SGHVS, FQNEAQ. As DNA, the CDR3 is TGTGCCAGCAGCTTAGCGTTGGGATATGGCTACACCTTC. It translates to CASSLALGYGYTF.

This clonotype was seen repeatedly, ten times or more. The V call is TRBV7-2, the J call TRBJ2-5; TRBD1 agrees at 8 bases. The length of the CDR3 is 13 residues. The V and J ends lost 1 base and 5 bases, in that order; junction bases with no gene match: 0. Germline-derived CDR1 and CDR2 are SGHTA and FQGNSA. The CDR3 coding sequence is TGTGCCAGCAGCTTAGACAGGGGGGAGACCCAGTACTTC. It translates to CASSLDRGETQYF.

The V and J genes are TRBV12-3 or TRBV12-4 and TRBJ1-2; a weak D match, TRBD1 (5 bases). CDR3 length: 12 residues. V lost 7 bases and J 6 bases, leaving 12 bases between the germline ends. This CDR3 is CASTQGKDGYTF. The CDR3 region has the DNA TGTGCCAGCACCCAGGGTAAAGATGGCTACACCTTC.

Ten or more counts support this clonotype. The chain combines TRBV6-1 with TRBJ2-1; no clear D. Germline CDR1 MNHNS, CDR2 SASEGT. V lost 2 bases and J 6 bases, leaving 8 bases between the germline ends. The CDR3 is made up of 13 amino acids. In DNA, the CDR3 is TGTGCCAGCAGTGAAATCGGGCGCAATGAGCAGTTCTTC. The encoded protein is CASSEIGRNEQFF.

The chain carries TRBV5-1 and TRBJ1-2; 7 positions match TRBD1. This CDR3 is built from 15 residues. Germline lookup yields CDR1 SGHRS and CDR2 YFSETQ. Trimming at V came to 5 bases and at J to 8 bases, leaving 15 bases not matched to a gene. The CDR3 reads CASSPDRAHGMGYTF. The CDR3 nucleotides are TGCGCCAGCAGTCCAGACAGGGCCCACGGTATGGGCTACACCTTC.

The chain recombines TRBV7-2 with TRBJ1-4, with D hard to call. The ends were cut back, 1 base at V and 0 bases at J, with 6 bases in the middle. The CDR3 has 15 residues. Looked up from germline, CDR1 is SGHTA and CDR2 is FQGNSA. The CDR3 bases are TGTGCCAGCAGCTTAGGACTTTCAACTAATGAAAAACTGTTTTTT. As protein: CASSLGLSTNEKLFF.

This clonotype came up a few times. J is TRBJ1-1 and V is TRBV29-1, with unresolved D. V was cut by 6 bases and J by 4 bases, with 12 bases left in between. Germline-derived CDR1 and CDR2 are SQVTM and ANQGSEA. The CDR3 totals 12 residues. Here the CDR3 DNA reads TGCAGCGTCCAGGTTGTGAGCACTGAAGCTTTCTTT. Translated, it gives CSVQVVSTEAFF.

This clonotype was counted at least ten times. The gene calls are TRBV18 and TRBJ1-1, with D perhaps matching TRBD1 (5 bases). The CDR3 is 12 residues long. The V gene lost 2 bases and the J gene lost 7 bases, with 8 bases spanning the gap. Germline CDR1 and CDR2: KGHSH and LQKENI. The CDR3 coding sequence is TGTGCCAGCTCACCATCGGGACTTGAAGCTTTCTTT. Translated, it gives CASSPSGLEAFF.

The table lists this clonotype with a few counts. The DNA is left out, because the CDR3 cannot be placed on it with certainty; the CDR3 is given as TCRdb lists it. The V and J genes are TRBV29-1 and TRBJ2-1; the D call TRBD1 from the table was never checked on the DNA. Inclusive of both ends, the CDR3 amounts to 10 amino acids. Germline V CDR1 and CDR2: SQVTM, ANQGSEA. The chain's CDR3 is CSVGDGTEFF.

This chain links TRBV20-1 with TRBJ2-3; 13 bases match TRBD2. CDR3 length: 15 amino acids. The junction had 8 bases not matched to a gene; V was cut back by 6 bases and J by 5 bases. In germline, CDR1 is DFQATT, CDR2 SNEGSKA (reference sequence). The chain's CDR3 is CSARTSGRTIDTQYF. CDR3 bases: TGCAGTGCCAGGACTAGCGGGAGAACGATAGATACGCAGTATTTT.

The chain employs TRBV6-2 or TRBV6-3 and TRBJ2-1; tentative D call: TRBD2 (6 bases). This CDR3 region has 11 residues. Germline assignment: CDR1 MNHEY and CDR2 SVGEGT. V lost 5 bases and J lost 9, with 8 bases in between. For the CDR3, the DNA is TGTGCCAGCAGTCACGGGGGTGAGCAGTTCTTC. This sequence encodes CASSHGGEQFF.

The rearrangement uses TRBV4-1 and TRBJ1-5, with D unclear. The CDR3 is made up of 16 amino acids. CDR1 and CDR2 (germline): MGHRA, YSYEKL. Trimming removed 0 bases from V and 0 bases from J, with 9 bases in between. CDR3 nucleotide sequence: TGCGCCAGCAGCCAAGAGCAGACCTATAGCAATCAGCCCCAGCATTTT. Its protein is CASSQEQTYSNQPQHF.

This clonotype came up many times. CDR3 amino acids: CASSQSWTSGGGLYNEQFF. CDR3 nucleotide sequence: TGTGCCAGCAGCCAGTCCTGGACGAGCGGTGGGGGATTATACAATGAGCAGTTCTTC. This chain uses TRBV3-1 with TRBJ2-1; D assignment may be TRBD1 or TRBD2 (5 bases each). Trimming cost V 3 bases and J 4 bases, with 25 bases left between them. CDR1 LGHDT and CDR2 YNNKEL come from the germline V gene (reference sequence). The CDR3 length is 19 residues.

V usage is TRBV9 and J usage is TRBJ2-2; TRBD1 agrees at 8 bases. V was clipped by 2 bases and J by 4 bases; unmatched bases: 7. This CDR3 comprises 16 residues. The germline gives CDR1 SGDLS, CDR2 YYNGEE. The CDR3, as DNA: TGTGCCAGCAGCGTGACAGGGGCCCCGAGCACCGGGGAGCTGTTTTTT. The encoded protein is CASSVTGAPSTGELFF.

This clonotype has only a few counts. CDR3 region: CSVVPGYGNTIYF. The CDR3 DNA reads as TGCAGCGTTGTACCGGGGTACGGAAACACCATATATTTT. This chain uses TRBV29-1 with TRBJ1-3; no definite D call. Germline V gene lookup returns CDR1 SQVTM and CDR2 ANQGSEA. This CDR3 contains 13 residues. The V end lost 4 bases, the J end lost 4 bases, and 11 bases lay between the germline ends.

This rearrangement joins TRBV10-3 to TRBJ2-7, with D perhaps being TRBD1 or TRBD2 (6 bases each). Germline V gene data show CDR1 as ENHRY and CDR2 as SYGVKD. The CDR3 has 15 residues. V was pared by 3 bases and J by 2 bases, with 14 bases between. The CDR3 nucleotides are TGTGCCATCAGTGATGAAGGGGGGTTAACCTACGAGCAGTACTTC. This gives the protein CAISDEGGLTYEQYF.

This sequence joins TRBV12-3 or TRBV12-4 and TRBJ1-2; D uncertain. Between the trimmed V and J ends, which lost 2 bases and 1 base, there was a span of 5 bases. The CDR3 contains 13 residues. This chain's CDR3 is CASSLRYNYGYTF. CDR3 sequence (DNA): TGTGCCAGCAGTTTACGGTATAACTATGGCTACACCTTC.

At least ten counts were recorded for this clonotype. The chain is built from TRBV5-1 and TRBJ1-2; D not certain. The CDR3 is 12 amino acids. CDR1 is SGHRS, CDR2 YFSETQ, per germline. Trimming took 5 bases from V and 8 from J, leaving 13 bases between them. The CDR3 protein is CASRSRLDGYTF. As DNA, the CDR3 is TGCGCCAGCAGATCCCGGTTGGACGGCTACACCTTC.

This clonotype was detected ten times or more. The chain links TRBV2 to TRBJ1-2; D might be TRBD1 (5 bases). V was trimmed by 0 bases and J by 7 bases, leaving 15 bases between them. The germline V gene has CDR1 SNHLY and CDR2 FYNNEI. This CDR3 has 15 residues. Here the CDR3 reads CASSEALGQGFGYTF. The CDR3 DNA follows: TGTGCCAGCAGTGAAGCGCTTGGGCAGGGATTTGGCTACACCTTC.

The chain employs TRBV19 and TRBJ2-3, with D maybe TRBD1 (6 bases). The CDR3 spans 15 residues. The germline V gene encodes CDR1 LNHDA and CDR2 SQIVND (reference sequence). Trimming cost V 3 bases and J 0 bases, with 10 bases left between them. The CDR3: CASSIRQASTDTQYF. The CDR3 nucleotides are TGTGCCAGTAGTATCCGACAGGCGAGCACAGATACGCAGTATTTT.

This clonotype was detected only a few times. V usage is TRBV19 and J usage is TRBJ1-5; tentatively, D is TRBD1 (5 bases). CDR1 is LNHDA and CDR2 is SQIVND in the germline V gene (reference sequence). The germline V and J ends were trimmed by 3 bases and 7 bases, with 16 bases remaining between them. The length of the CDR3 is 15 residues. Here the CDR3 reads CASSILGQGGQPQHF. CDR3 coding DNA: TGTGCCAGTAGTATTTTAGGGCAGGGAGGCCAGCCCCAGCATTTT.

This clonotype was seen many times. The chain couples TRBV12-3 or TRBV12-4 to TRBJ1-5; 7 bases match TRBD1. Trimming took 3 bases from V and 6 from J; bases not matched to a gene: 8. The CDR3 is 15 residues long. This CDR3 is CASSFTAHRGQPQHF. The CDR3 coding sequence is TGTGCCAGCAGTTTTACGGCACACAGGGGTCAGCCCCAGCATTTT.

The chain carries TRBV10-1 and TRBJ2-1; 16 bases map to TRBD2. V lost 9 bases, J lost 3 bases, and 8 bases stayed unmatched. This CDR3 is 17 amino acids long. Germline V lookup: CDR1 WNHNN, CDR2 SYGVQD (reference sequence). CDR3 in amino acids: CASRGTSGGGFYNEQFF. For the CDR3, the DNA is TGCGCCAGTAGAGGGACTAGCGGGGGGGGTTTCTACAATGAGCAGTTCTTC.

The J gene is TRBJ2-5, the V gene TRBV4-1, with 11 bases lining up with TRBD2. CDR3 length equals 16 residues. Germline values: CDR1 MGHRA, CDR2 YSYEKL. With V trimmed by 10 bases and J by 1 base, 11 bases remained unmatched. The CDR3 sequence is CAIDLGTSGIQETQYF. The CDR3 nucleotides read TGCGCCATCGACTTAGGGACTAGCGGAATCCAAGAGACCCAGTACTTC.

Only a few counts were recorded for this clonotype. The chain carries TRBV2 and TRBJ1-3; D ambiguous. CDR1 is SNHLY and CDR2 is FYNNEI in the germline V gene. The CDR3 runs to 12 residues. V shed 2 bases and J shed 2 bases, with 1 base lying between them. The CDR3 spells CASSEPGNTIYF. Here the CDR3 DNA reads TGTGCCAGCAGTGAACCTGGAAACACCATATATTTT.